This T cell receptor beta chain appears in the sequencing data of a study of early stage breast cancer tumors. In the study overall: ER+/PR+/HER2- status applied to about 80% of the 16 invasive breast tumors.

Study-wide points: Tumor and normal breast were distinguished via blood comparison in about 90% of the 16 patients.

Comment on this clone: Its antigen is unknown.

The length of the CDR3 is 14 residues. Germline CDR1 reads SQVTM; CDR2 reads ANQGSEA. V was pared by 6 bases and J by 5 bases, with 7 bases of the junction left unmatched. Blood replicates held 0.5 ug DNA, tumor or normal breast roughly 1.5 ug, two each. TCRdb's copy holds only in-frame clones and misses some; the assay was immunoSEQ multiplex PCR. This table has 25,000 to 35,000 clones, about 80% appearing once. Source material: blood. This TCR was recovered from a person in their sixties or seventies with breast cancer. The chain couples TRBV29-1 to TRBJ1-4, with TRBD1 identical over 9 bases. The CDR3 DNA follows: TGCAGCGTCGGTTTAGGACAGGGGAATGAAAAACTGTTTTTT. This translates into CSVGLGQGNEKLFF.